The rows below give T cell receptor beta chains drawn from one sample of a study of cytomegalovirus exposure and HLA in healthy donors. Libraries were prepared by immunoSEQ multiplex PCR; TCRdb keeps only in-frame clonotypes and omits some of them. The sample contains about 160,000 clones, roughly 76% of which appear only once. The source material was PBMCs. Receptor source: a woman aged 50 to 60 in good health and CMV-seronegative. CDR3s include the opening cysteine and the closing phenylalanine or tryptophan. The D gene is left open where the match is weak. Some rows mark clone size as missing; the rest say once, few, many or name a class of expanded clone.

v_call	clone_size	d_call	j_call	cdr3_aa	cdr3_nt
TRBV13	-	-	TRBJ1-5	CASSRGGRGNQPQHF	TGTGCCAGCAGCCGCGGGGGAAGGGGCAATCAGCCCCAGCATTTT
TRBV27	-	TRBD1	TRBJ2-2	CASSFGTANTGELFF	TGTGCCAGCAGTTTTGGGACAGCGAACACCGGGGAGCTGTTTTTT
TRBV9	-	TRBD1	TRBJ2-3	CASSLGQGSRDTQYF	TGTGCCAGCAGCTTGGGACAGGGCTCTAGAGATACGCAGTATTTT
TRBV27	-	TRBD1	TRBJ1-2	CASSFTQQGAPVGYTF	TGTGCCAGCAGTTTCACTCAACAGGGGGCGCCGGTCGGCTACACCTTC
TRBV2	medium-sized	TRBD1	TRBJ1-3	CASRDRGYTGNTIYF	TGTGCCAGCAGGGACAGGGGGTACACTGGAAACACCATATATTTT
TRBV11-2	-	-	TRBJ2-7	CASSLVSLGSGGYEQYF	TGTGCCAGCAGCTTAGTTAGTCTGGGCAGCGGAGGGTACGAGCAGTACTTC
TRBV7-2	-	-	TRBJ2-2	CASSPGAGTGELFF	TGTGCCAGCAGCCCCGGCGCGGGCACCGGGGAGCTGTTTTTT
TRBV2	-	TRBD2	TRBJ2-1	CASKGGGSYNEQFF	TGTGCCAGCAAGGGCGGGGGCTCCTACAATGAGCAGTTCTTC
TRBV5-8	-	TRBD2	TRBJ2-1	CASSLSAGGPFF	TGTGCCAGCAGCTTAAGTGCGGGAGGACCGTTCTTC
TRBV7-9	-	-	TRBJ2-2	CASSSPNTGELFF	TGTGCCAGCAGCTCTCCGAACACCGGGGAGCTGTTTTTT
TRBV6-8	-	TRBD2	TRBJ2-7	CASRRGLADHSYEQYF	TGTGCCAGCAGAAGGGGACTAGCGGACCACTCCTACGAGCAGTACTTC
TRBV28	-	-	TRBJ1-1	CASSLFLRSEAFF	TGTGCCAGCAGTTTATTCCTTCGGTCTGAAGCTTTCTTT
TRBV19	-	-	TRBJ2-3	CASSPRTFTDTQYF	TGTGCCAGTAGTCCTCGGACTTTCACAGATACGCAGTATTTT
TRBV15	-	TRBD1	TRBJ2-3	CATSRNRGATDTQYF	TGTGCCACCAGCCGAAACAGGGGGGCGACAGATACGCAGTATTTT
TRBV6-1	-	-	TRBJ1-4	CASILQGSSNEKLFF	TGTGCCAGCATTCTCCAGGGTTCAAGTAATGAAAAACTGTTTTTT
TRBV2	-	TRBD2	TRBJ2-1	CASSEGSGGSQFF	TGTGCCAGCAGTGAAGGTAGCGGGGGATCGCAGTTCTTC
TRBV5-1	-	-	TRBJ2-3	CASSEDSSSTDTQYF	TGCGCCAGCAGCGAGGACTCTTCTAGCACAGATACGCAGTATTTT
TRBV4-3	-	-	TRBJ2-2	CASSQEKGWNTGKLFF	TGCGCCAGCAGCCAAGAAAAGGGATGGAACACCGGGAAGCTGTTTTTT
TRBV7-2	-	TRBD1	TRBJ1-1	CASSLRTGGTEAFF	TGTGCCAGCAGCTTGAGGACAGGGGGCACTGAAGCTTTCTTT
TRBV13	-	TRBD1	TRBJ2-1	CASSVPGQTNNEQFF	TGTGCCAGCAGCGTCCCGGGACAGACAAACAATGAGCAGTTCTTC
TRBV2	-	-	TRBJ2-6	CASSEALRGFSGANVLTF	TGTGCCAGCAGTGAAGCGCTTCGGGGTTTCTCTGGGGCCAACGTCCTGACTTTC
TRBV5-6	few	TRBD1	TRBJ1-2	CASSPGDRGLGYTF	TGTGCCAGCAGCCCCGGGGACAGGGGTTTAGGCTACACCTTC
TRBV7-6	-	-	TRBJ1-4	CASSLRIQDGGEKLFF	TGTGCCAGCAGCTTGCGGATACAAGATGGGGGGGAAAAACTGTTTTTT
TRBV28	-	TRBD2	TRBJ2-1	CASYSSGPTGEQFF	TGTGCCAGCTACTCTAGCGGTCCTACGGGTGAGCAGTTCTTC
TRBV7-6	-	-	TRBJ2-1	CASSLEATGTGNEQFF	TGTGCCAGCAGCTTAGAGGCGACCGGTACGGGCAATGAGCAGTTCTTC
TRBV5-8	-	-	TRBJ2-3	CASIRGGVDTQYF	TGTGCCAGCATTCGCGGCGGAGTAGATACGCAGTATTTT
TRBV6-5	-	-	TRBJ1-5	CASSGGEGNQPQHF	TGTGCCAGCAGTGGCGGAGAGGGCAATCAGCCCCAGCATTTT
TRBV7-2	-	TRBD2	TRBJ2-5	CASSLGGLAGAVETQYF	TGTGCCAGCAGCTTAGGAGGGTTAGCGGGAGCTGTCGAGACCCAGTACTTC
TRBV2	-	TRBD1	TRBJ1-5	CASAGDRGPNQPQHF	TGTGCCAGTGCCGGGGACAGGGGGCCAAATCAGCCCCAGCATTTT
TRBV10-2	-	-	TRBJ1-3	CATRPEGNTIYF	TGCGCCACCCGGCCGGAGGGGAACACCATATATTTT
TRBV11-1	-	TRBD1	TRBJ2-7	CASSEYRGSLEQYF	TGTGCCAGCAGCGAGTACAGGGGTTCCCTCGAGCAGTACTTC
TRBV10-3	-	TRBD2	TRBJ2-1	CAITPTSGSSYNEQFF	TGTGCCATCACCCCGACTAGCGGGAGCTCCTACAATGAGCAGTTCTTC
TRBV21-1	-	-	TRBJ1-1	CASTLWGRRRERNTEAFF	TGTGCCAGCACCTTGTGGGGGAGGCGGAGGGAAAGGAACACTGAAGCTTTCTTT
TRBV14	-	-	TRBJ2-2	CASSREVGNTGELFF	TGTGCCAGCAGTAGGGAGGTCGGGAACACCGGGGAGCTGTTTTTT
TRBV7-8	-	-	TRBJ2-1	CASSSRGGFEPLSYNEQFF	TGTGCCAGCAGCTCTAGGGGGGGATTCGAGCCTTTAAGTTACAATGAGCAGTTCTTC
TRBV5-4	-	TRBD1	TRBJ1-2	CASSFTGAMYGYTF	TGTGCCAGCAGCTTCACAGGGGCCATGTATGGCTACACCTTC
TRBV7-9	-	TRBD2	TRBJ2-1	CASSPRGLDYNEQFF	TGTGCCAGCAGTCCACGGGGACTAGATTACAATGAGCAGTTCTTC
TRBV2	-	-	TRBJ1-1	CASSDWRGASFTEAFF	TGTGCCAGCAGTGATTGGAGGGGCGCGTCGTTCACTGAAGCTTTCTTT
TRBV6-5	once	-	TRBJ1-1	CASRLQERNTEAFF	TGTGCCAGCAGGCTACAGGAGCGGAACACTGAAGCTTTCTTT
TRBV10-3	-	TRBD2	TRBJ2-7	CAIGVVSGRSHEQYF	TGTGCCATCGGTGTTGTGAGCGGGAGGTCCCACGAGCAGTACTTC
TRBV7-9	-	TRBD1	TRBJ1-1	CASSLSGSRGLYAEAFF	TGTGCCAGCAGCTTATCCGGGTCAAGGGGGCTTTACGCTGAAGCTTTCTTT
TRBV9	-	TRBD1	TRBJ2-1	CASSARDRDNNEQFF	TGTGCCAGCAGCGCCCGGGACAGGGATAACAATGAGCAGTTCTTC
TRBV18	-	-	TRBJ1-5	CASSPSGSNQPQHF	TGTGCCAGCTCACCAAGCGGTAGCAATCAGCCCCAGCATTTT
TRBV7-9	once	-	TRBJ1-1	CSSSLRNTEAFF	TGTTCCAGCAGCTTGAGGAACACTGAAGCTTTCTTT
TRBV6-5	-	TRBD1	TRBJ1-2	CASSSTGTGVPDTF	TGTGCCAGCAGTTCGACCGGGACAGGGGTTCCCGACACCTTC
TRBV28	-	-	TRBJ1-5	CASQSPGYYQPQHF	TGTGCCAGTCAAAGTCCCGGGTACTATCAGCCCCAGCATTTT
TRBV2	-	-	TRBJ1-2	CASRVGQTANYGYTF	TGTGCCAGCAGAGTCGGACAGACTGCTAACTATGGCTACACCTTC
TRBV19	-	-	TRBJ1-5	CASSIESIGASQPQHF	TGTGCCAGTAGTATAGAGTCGATAGGGGCATCTCAGCCCCAGCATTTT
TRBV4-3	-	-	TRBJ2-5	CASSQDYNLETQYF	TGCGCCAGCAGCCAAGATTATAATCTAGAGACCCAGTACTTC